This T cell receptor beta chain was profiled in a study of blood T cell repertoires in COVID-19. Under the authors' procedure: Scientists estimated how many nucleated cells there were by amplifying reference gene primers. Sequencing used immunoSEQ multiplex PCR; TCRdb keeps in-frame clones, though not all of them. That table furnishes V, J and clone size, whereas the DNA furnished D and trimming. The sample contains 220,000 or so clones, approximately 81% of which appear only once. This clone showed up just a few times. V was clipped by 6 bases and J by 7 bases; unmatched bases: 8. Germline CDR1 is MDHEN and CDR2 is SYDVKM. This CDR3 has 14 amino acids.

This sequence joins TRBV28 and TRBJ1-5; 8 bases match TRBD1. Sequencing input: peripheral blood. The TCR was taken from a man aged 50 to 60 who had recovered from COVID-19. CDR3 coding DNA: TGTGCCAGCAGAACACAGGGGGTCATCCAGCCCCAGCATTTT. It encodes CASRTQGVIQPQHF.